Described below is a single T cell receptor beta chain sequence and its context. Antigen: not known. Building of the TCR beta libraries involved iRepertoire HTBI primers and Arm-PCR of CDR3 regions. TCRdb reprocessed the multiplex PCR reads with MiXCR, giving one entry per CDR3 protein. The data hold about 520,000 distinct CDR3 sequences, with approximately 12% observed a single time. The record originates from a study of regulatory T cells in long-lasting Graves disease. Study-level points and caveats: Having only a small sample size may have limited accuracy. There was favoring of TRBV28, TRBJ1-2 and TRBJ2-5 in persistent disease. The study found lower TCR diversity in persistent Graves' patients than in newly diagnosed ones.

The CDR3 length is 15 residues. V gave up 5 bases and J gave up 6 bases, with 16 bases separating them. From germline, CDR1 is LNHDA and CDR2 SQIVND (reference sequence). The time point here: newly diagnosed GD, antithyroid drugs for less than 3 months. The TCR library was made from RNA that had been extracted from PBMCs in TRIzol. The sample was also linked to a second study, of T cells in Graves' hyperthyroidism and ophthalmopathy. That investigation notes: The TCR CDR3 was amplified in a first-round RT-PCR using the HTBI primer set.

The material was peripheral blood mononuclear cells (PBMCs), obtained at new diagnosis, from a patient treated with antithyroid drugs. The chain carries TRBV19 and TRBJ1-4, with D unresolved. This clonotype originated in a woman in her twenties or thirties with Graves disease. In DNA form, the CDR3 reads TGTGCCAGTAGTTCCTGGACTCCTGGACATGAAAAACTGTTTTTT. It translates to CASSSWTPGHEKLFF.